The sequence of this T cell receptor beta chain was determined in a study of early T cells in non-severe SARS-CoV-2 infection. Study outcomes and limitations: VDJdb matching skewed toward anti-spike CD8 responses, missing private and CD4 specificities.

A word on this clonotype: Antigen: not known.

Trimming removed 1 base from V and 5 bases from J, with 17 bases in between. CDR1 and CDR2 (germline): MGHDK, SYGVNS. The CDR3 extends over 16 amino acids. Individual cDNA molecules received unique molecular identifiers during library preparation. TCRdb itself ran the 5' RACE reads through MiXCR, one entry per CDR3 protein. The table includes approximately 70,000 distinct CDR3 sequences, 12% detected once. The receptor was isolated from an adult who was a healthcare worker with PCR-confirmed SARS-CoV-2 infection or an uninfected control (not recorded which). The donor label of this sample is uncertain. The chain is built from TRBV25-1 and TRBJ1-1, with TRBD1 as a possible D gene (5 bases). The source material was whole blood, sampled at baseline. CDR3 protein: CASSESRASGRTEAFF. DNA for the CDR3: TGTGCCAGCAGTGAATCCAGGGCCTCCGGCAGAACTGAAGCTTTCTTT.